This T cell receptor beta chain came from a study of STAT5B mutations in CD4+ large granular lymphocyte leukemia. Germline V gene lookup returns CDR1 LNHDA and CDR2 SQIVND (reference sequence). The CDR3 sequence is 15 residues long. The J segment lost 3 bases and the V segment lost 7 bases, leaving 7 bases of the junction unmatched. The method was immunoSEQ multiplex PCR; TCRdb's version includes in-frame clones alone and lacks a portion of them. This table has about 35,000 clones, around 63% appearing once. Sequencing was performed on CD4+ T cells from blood buffy coats. The chain combines TRBV19 with TRBJ1-3; 9 nucleotides align to TRBD1. The sequence came from a human donor in good health. CDR3 nucleotide sequence: TGTGCCAGTACCACCTGGGACAGGGTTGGAAACACCATATATTTT. This sequence encodes CASTTWDRVGNTIYF.